These 10 T cell receptor beta chains came from one sample sequenced in a study of preoperative IRX-2 immunotherapy in early breast cancer. Treatment: preoperative locoregional IRX-2 cytokine immunotherapy. The method was immunoSEQ multiplex PCR; TCRdb's version includes in-frame clones alone and lacks a portion of them. The table lists around 6,000 clones, 75% of them singletons. Material: tumor tissue, obtained before IRX-2 immunotherapy. The receptors shown here come from a human donor with breast cancer.

The J gene is TRBJ2-3, the V gene TRBV6-8; D is unclear. Trimming took 5 bases from V and 2 from J, leaving 11 bases between them. This CDR3 contains 14 residues. Germline CDR1 is MNHGY and CDR2 is SAAAGT. The CDR3 nucleotides are TGTGCCAGCAGTAAAAGGACCACCACAGATACGCAGTATTTT. Amino acids: CASSKRTTTDTQYF.

V gene TRBV30 combines with J gene TRBJ2-7, with unresolved D. Looked up from germline, CDR1 is GTSNPN and CDR2 is SVGIG (reference sequence). The CDR3 is made up of 15 amino acids. Trimming pared 4 bases from V and 0 bases from J, leaving 16 bases between. The CDR3 nucleotides read TGTGCCTGGACGGGCAGAACCATCTCCTCCTACGAGCAGTACTTC. Translating it yields CAWTGRTISSYEQYF.

This chain uses TRBV6-8 with TRBJ2-2, with D perhaps matching TRBD1 (6 bases). The CDR3 contains 15 residues. The germline V and J ends were trimmed by 4 bases and 2 bases, with 11 bases remaining between them. Germline V gene sequence: CDR1 MNHGY, CDR2 SAAAGT. CDR3 bases: TGTGCCAGCAGTTTCCTGGGGGCAAACACCGGGGAGCTGTTTTTT. This gives the protein CASSFLGANTGELFF.

The sample holds a few counts of this clone. The rearrangement links TRBV6-8 to TRBJ2-3; 9 bases agree with TRBD2. The germline V gene encodes CDR1 MNHGY and CDR2 SAAAGT. The CDR3 is made up of 15 amino acids. The junction had 3 bases not matched to a gene; V was cut back by 4 bases and J by 1 base. The CDR3 region has the DNA TGTGCCAGCAGTTGGCGGGGGGGCGGCACAGATACGCAGTATTTT. Its translation: CASSWRGGGTDTQYF.

J is TRBJ2-3 and V is TRBV5-8; D is possibly TRBD2 (5 bases). V was shortened by 4 bases and J by 8 bases, with 14 bases between the two germline ends. Germline-derived CDR1 and CDR2 are SGHTS and YDEGEE. This CDR3 has 13 residues. CDR3 in DNA: TGTGCCAGCAGCGGATCCCAGGCGGGTACGCAGTATTTT. It encodes CASSGSQAGTQYF.

This chain links TRBV6-8 with TRBJ2-7, with a possible D match to TRBD1 (6 bases). The CDR3 covers 15 residues. Looked up from germline, CDR1 is MNHGY and CDR2 is SAAAGT. V was clipped by 2 bases and J by 4 bases, with 15 bases between them. CDR3 sequence (DNA): TGTGCCAGCAGTTACGACACAGGGAATTCTTACGAGCAGTACTTC. It yields the protein CASSYDTGNSYEQYF.

About this clone itself: The junction differs from germline at one of its ends, possibly a read error. The genes are TRBV15 and TRBJ2-7, with 9 nucleotides matching TRBD1. Germline-derived CDR1 and CDR2 are LNHNV and YYDKDF (reference sequence). The CDR3 contains 19 residues. CDR3 region: CASSQAIGTGTSSIYEQYF. CDR3 nucleotide sequence: TGTGCCAGCAGCCAAGCCATCGGGACAGGGACCAGTTCAATTTACGAGCAGTACTTC.

This clone was counted once. This chain joins TRBV7-1 and TRBJ2-5; 7 bases are shared with TRBD1. TRBV7-1 is marked as an open reading frame, function uncertain. The CDR3 totals 13 residues. Unmatched junction bases numbered 5, after V lost 6 bases and J lost 4 bases. The CDR3: CASRRGQLETQYF. For the CDR3, the DNA is TGTGCCAGCAGAAGGGGACAGTTAGAGACCCAGTACTTC.

The chain recombines TRBV19 with TRBJ2-1; TRBD2 aligns across 10 bases. Germline assignment: CDR1 LNHDA and CDR2 SQIVND (reference sequence). The CDR3 is 16 amino acids. Trimming cost V 3 bases and J 5 bases; bases outside gene matches: 7. CDR3 DNA sequence: TGTGCCAGTAGTATCGTCGGACTAGCGGACGACAATGAGCAGTTCTTC. Translated: CASSIVGLADDNEQFF.

This sequence joins TRBV18 and TRBJ1-6; D might be TRBD1 (6 bases). V lost 5 bases to trimming and J lost 0 bases, with 14 bases between them. This CDR3 spans 17 amino acids. Germline-derived CDR1 and CDR2 are KGHSH and LQKENI. The CDR3 DNA reads TGTGCCAGCTCAGTCGGACAGAGGAGCTCCTATAATTCACCCCTCCACTTT. This translates into CASSVGQRSSYNSPLHF.